This entry is about one T cell receptor (beta chain). This record comes from a study of technical replicates of blood from a few donors. The data were produced by immunoSEQ multiplex PCR, yet TCRdb's version contains in-frame clones alone and is incomplete. The data show approximately 70,000 clones, more than 85% seen once. From germline, CDR1 is SGHTA and CDR2 FQGNSA. V dropped 5 bases and J dropped 2 bases, with 17 bases sitting between them. The CDR3 is 16 amino acids. The J gene is TRBJ2-3, the V gene TRBV7-2, with D possibly TRBD2 on 7 matching bases. Sequencing was performed on PBMCs. This clonotype originated in a human donor in good health. Some clones in this sample may be carry-over from other donors' samples. CDR3 sequence reads: CASSPVLGGHTDTQYF. DNA for the CDR3: TGTGCCAGCAGCCCAGTGCTCGGGGGGCACACAGATACGCAGTATTTT.